The clone carrying this T cell receptor beta chain was seen more than once but under ten times. Its antigen is not identified. The data are from a study of STAT5B mutations in CD4+ large granular lymphocyte leukemia. General study points: TRBV06-family usage was enriched in top patient clones (8/27) versus controls (2/35).

V was clipped by 5 bases and J by 3 bases, with 10 bases between them. The CDR3 has 13 amino acids. Germline V gives CDR1 SEHNR, CDR2 FQNEAQ (reference sequence). Control samples were healthy donors' buffy coats. Clones were read by immunoSEQ multiplex PCR, and TCRdb kept only the in-frame ones, dropping some. The sample yields 30,000 or so clones, approximately 75% seen once. The chain joins TRBV7-9 to TRBJ2-5; possibly TRBD1 for D (5 bases). The sequenced sample was CD4+ T cells from blood buffy coats. This receptor was identified in a human donor in good health. CDR3 nucleotides: TGTGCCAGCAGCGTGACAGTGAAAGAGACCCAGTACTTC. This translates into CASSVTVKETQYF.